Presented here are 28 T cell receptor beta chains from one specimen sequenced in a study of T-cell reconstitution after alpha-beta-depleted transplantation in children. This sample's TCRbeta library carried unique molecular identifier barcodes. TCRdb re-analysed the PCR reads in MiXCR, keeping a single row per CDR3 protein. The table includes about 870,000 distinct CDR3 sequences, around 15% detected once. The specimen comprised PBMCs, mostly from graft donor cells, sampled 360 days after TCRalphabeta/CD19-depleted stem cell transplant. The receptors stem from a male patient between 5 and 17 years old who had a stem cell transplant for acute lymphoblastic leukemia, so the T cells may come from the graft donor.

The chain couples TRBV20-1 to TRBJ2-5; TRBD2 is a possible D gene (6 bases). Germline V gene lookup returns CDR1 DFQATT and CDR2 SNEGSKA (reference sequence). V was pared by 2 bases and J by 2 bases, with 12 bases between. The CDR3 covers 14 residues. CDR3 loop: CSARRGGAQETQYF. Here the CDR3 DNA reads TGCAGTGCTAGACGGGGCGGGGCGCAAGAGACCCAGTACTTC.

This clonotype was seen only a few times. This chain links TRBV7-6 with TRBJ2-7; D possibly corresponds to TRBD1 (5 bases). Germline loops: CDR1 SGHVS, CDR2 FNYEAQ. The CDR3 spans 14 residues. Trimming stripped 3 bases from V and 1 base from J, with 10 bases between. This chain's CDR3 is CASSFRQGSYEQYF. The CDR3 DNA sequence: TGTGCCAGCAGCTTTCGTCAGGGTTCCTACGAGCAGTACTTC.

This clonotype has ten or more counts. The chain couples TRBV29-1 to TRBJ2-1, with D maybe TRBD2 (6 bases). Germline CDR1 SQVTM, CDR2 ANQGSEA. This CDR3 is 14 amino acids long. V shed 4 bases and J shed 0 bases, with 10 bases lying between them. Here the CDR3 reads CSVVLGSSYNEQFF. Written as DNA, the CDR3 is TGCAGCGTTGTGCTCGGGAGCTCCTACAATGAGCAGTTCTTC.

This clonotype has just a few counts. V gene TRBV4-1 combines with J gene TRBJ2-4, with 10 bases that match TRBD2. The V and J ends lost 0 bases and 0 bases, in that order; junction bases with no gene match: 5. The CDR3 loop spans 18 amino acids. Germline V gives CDR1 MGHRA, CDR2 YSYEKL. The CDR3 region has the DNA TGCGCCAGCAGCCAAGATGGGACTAGCGTTAGAGCCAAAAACATTCAGTACTTC. It codes for CASSQDGTSVRAKNIQYF.

This clonotype occurred a few times. This chain uses TRBV12-3 or TRBV12-4 with TRBJ1-1, with D uncertain. With 7 bases removed from V and 4 bases from J, the gap between germline ends came to 13 bases. The CDR3 has 13 amino acids. The CDR3 here is CASNPAIRTEAFF. In nucleotides, the CDR3 is TGTGCCAGCAACCCGGCAATCCGCACTGAAGCTTTCTTT.

This clonotype was counted at least ten times. The CDR3 DNA sequence: TGCGCCAGCAGCCAAGGGACAGGGATGAACACTGAAGCTTTCTTT. It translates to CASSQGTGMNTEAFF. The chain joins TRBV4-1 to TRBJ1-1, with TRBD1 matching 8 bases. Germline loops: CDR1 MGHRA, CDR2 YSYEKL. J gave up 0 bases and V 1 base, and 1 base lay outside the gene matches. This CDR3 contains 15 residues.

This clonotype has a handful of counts. V gene TRBV11-1 combines with J gene TRBJ2-7; 8 bases align to TRBD2. The CDR3 runs to 18 residues. Germline-derived CDR1 and CDR2 are SGHAT and FQDESV (reference sequence). Trimming removed 8 bases from V and 3 bases from J; junction bases left unmatched: 21. The CDR3, as DNA: TGTGCCAGCGCCCAGCCTCCCGGGACTAGTCCTCGTGACTACGAGCAGTACTTC. Amino acids: CASAQPPGTSPRDYEQYF.

The V and J genes are TRBV12-3 or TRBV12-4 and TRBJ2-7, with 8 positions matching TRBD2. V gave up 2 bases and J gave up 1 base; unmatched junction bases: 4. CDR3 length equals 15 residues. This CDR3 is CASSLLGLASYEQYF. Here the CDR3 DNA reads TGTGCCAGCAGTTTATTAGGACTAGCTTCCTACGAGCAGTACTTC.

The rearrangement joins TRBV5-6 to TRBJ2-7; TRBD2 might be the D (6 bases). Trimming stripped 4 bases from V and 7 bases from J, with 21 bases between. Germline V gene data show CDR1 as SGHDT and CDR2 as YYEEEE. This CDR3 is 15 amino acids long. For the CDR3, the DNA is TGTGCCAGCAGCCTGGGTGGGACTTTTGGATTGGAGCAGTACTTC. It yields the protein CASSLGGTFGLEQYF.

In its sample, this clonotype was seen a few times. The chain couples TRBV11-3 to TRBJ2-1; D is unresolved. Trimming took 4 bases from V and 0 from J, leaving 13 bases between them. Per germline, CDR1 SGHNT and CDR2 YENEEA. This CDR3 is 16 amino acids long. This CDR3 reads CASSSILSRSYNEQFF. The CDR3 nucleotides are TGTGCCAGCAGCTCGATCCTATCACGCTCCTACAATGAGCAGTTCTTC.

This chain connects TRBV9 to TRBJ2-1, with 8 bases that match TRBD2. CDR3 length: 15 residues. Losses at the gene ends were 3 bases for V and 2 bases for J; bases not matched to a gene: 4. The germline V gene has CDR1 SGDLS and CDR2 YYNGEE. The CDR3 loop reads CASSAGGVTYNEQFF. The CDR3 DNA reads as TGTGCCAGCAGCGCGGGAGGGGTAACCTACAATGAGCAGTTCTTC.

This clonotype was detected many times. The rearrangement joins TRBV5-1 to TRBJ2-1; D is unresolved. There are 14 residues in the CDR3. Germline assignment: CDR1 SGHRS and CDR2 YFSETQ. V lost 4 bases and J 7 bases, leaving 15 bases between the germline ends. The CDR3 sequence: CASSPSAETNEQFF. CDR3 bases: TGCGCCAGCAGCCCTAGTGCGGAGACAAATGAGCAGTTCTTC.

The V and J genes are TRBV27 and TRBJ2-5; TRBD1 aligns across 7 bases. V dropped 3 bases and J dropped 5; count of bases not matched to a gene: 9. This CDR3 region has 15 residues. The germline gives CDR1 MNHEY, CDR2 SMNVEV (reference sequence). CDR3 residues: CASSFYRGRGETQYF. The CDR3 DNA sequence: TGTGCCAGCAGTTTTTACAGGGGACGAGGGGAGACCCAGTACTTC.

The rearrangement joins TRBV6-2 or TRBV6-3 to TRBJ1-4; TRBD1 is a possible D gene (5 bases). There are 17 residues in the CDR3. Trimming cost V 3 bases and J 0 bases, with 14 bases left between them. Germline V gene lookup returns CDR1 MNHEY and CDR2 SVGEGT. DNA for the CDR3: TGTGCCAGCAGTTATGTCGCAGGGAGAACAACTAATGAAAAACTGTTTTTT. Encoded protein: CASSYVAGRTTNEKLFF.

This clonotype came up many times. V and J are TRBV6-5 and TRBJ2-7, with no clear D. Germline lookup yields CDR1 MNHEY and CDR2 SVGAGI. The length of the CDR3 is 11 residues. Deletions cut 0 bases from V and 5 bases from J, with 2 bases between. CDR3 protein: CASSYSNEQYF. The CDR3, as DNA: TGTGCCAGCAGTTACTCGAACGAGCAGTACTTC.

This chain joins TRBV20-1 and TRBJ2-1, with 10 bases aligning to TRBD2. The V gene end was trimmed by 5 bases and the J gene end by 2 bases; junction bases not matched to a gene: 3. Germline CDR1 DFQATT, CDR2 SNEGSKA (reference sequence). The CDR3 loop spans 14 amino acids. The DNA of the CDR3 is TGCAGTGCTCTAGCGGGAGTCGCCTACAATGAGCAGTTCTTC. Translation: CSALAGVAYNEQFF.

This clonotype was observed many times. The chain couples TRBV7-2 to TRBJ2-3; D is perhaps TRBD2 (5 bases). Germline CDR1 reads SGHTA; CDR2 reads FQGNSA. Deletions cut 3 bases from V and 4 bases from J, with 11 bases between. This CDR3 region has 14 residues. CDR3 residues: CASSLIGGADTQYF. CDR3 coding DNA: TGTGCCAGCAGCTTGATAGGAGGCGCAGATACGCAGTATTTT. The full variable domain, with the rest looked up from reference TRBV7-2 and TRBJ2-3, is GAGVSQSPSNKVTEKGKDVELRCDPISGHTALYWYRQSLGQGLEFLIYFQGNSAPDKSGLPSDRFSAERTGGSVSTLTIQRTQQEDSAVYLCASSLIGGADTQYFGPGTRLTVL.

The chain carries TRBV3-1 and TRBJ2-7; TRBD1 aligns across 8 bases. The germline gives CDR1 LGHDT, CDR2 YNNKEL (reference sequence). This CDR3 has 15 amino acids. The V segment lost 4 bases and the J segment 1 base; nucleotides outside the gene matches: 6. CDR3 sequence: CASSPRQGWSYEQYF. The CDR3 nucleotides are TGTGCCAGCAGCCCTCGACAGGGGTGGTCCTACGAGCAGTACTTC.

This clonotype was found a few times. J is TRBJ2-7 and V is TRBV18; the match to TRBD2 covers 11 bases. V dropped 3 bases and J dropped 6; count of bases not matched to a gene: 4. This CDR3 is built from 14 residues. The germline V gene has CDR1 KGHSH and CDR2 LQKENI. The CDR3 region is CASSPSGRAPEQYF. CDR3 DNA: TGTGCCAGCTCACCTAGCGGGAGGGCCCCCGAGCAGTACTTC.

The J gene is TRBJ1-2, the V gene TRBV20-1, with 7 nucleotides matching TRBD1. Germline V lookup: CDR1 DFQATT, CDR2 SNEGSKA (reference sequence). This CDR3 has 16 amino acids. V lost 0 bases to trimming and J lost 8 bases; unmatched junction nucleotides: 15. In DNA, the CDR3 is TGCAGTGCTAGAGACCCGACGGGCAGGGGGTCGTACGGCTACACCTTC. This encodes CSARDPTGRGSYGYTF.

This clonotype was seen a handful of times. This chain uses TRBV18 with TRBJ2-5; TRBD1 matches 7 bases. From germline, CDR1 is KGHSH and CDR2 LQKENI. V lost 3 bases to trimming and J lost 1 base; unmatched junction nucleotides: 2. CDR3 size: 14 residues. The CDR3 DNA reads TGTGCCAGCTCACCGGACAGGTCCCAAGAGACCCAGTACTTC. Amino acid sequence: CASSPDRSQETQYF.

This clonotype was counted between two and nine times. V and J are TRBV9 and TRBJ2-1, with 16 bases matching TRBD2. Trimming cost V 4 bases and J 4 bases; bases outside gene matches: 5. Germline V gene lookup returns CDR1 SGDLS and CDR2 YYNGEE. The CDR3 has 17 amino acids. CDR3 amino acids: CASSFRGLAGGYNEQFF. Written as DNA, the CDR3 is TGTGCCAGCAGCTTTCGGGGACTAGCGGGAGGGTACAATGAGCAGTTCTTC.

The chain carries TRBV7-2 and TRBJ2-5, with D possibly TRBD2 on 5 matching bases. Trimming stripped 1 base from V and 5 bases from J, with 14 bases between. The germline V gene encodes CDR1 SGHTA and CDR2 FQGNSA. This CDR3 contains 15 residues. The CDR3 sequence: CASSLGRRVRETQYF. CDR3 bases: TGTGCCAGCAGCTTAGGGCGGCGGGTTCGGGAGACCCAGTACTTC.

This clonotype was seen only a few times. V and J are TRBV20-1 and TRBJ2-1, with D unresolved. Trimming removed 4 bases from V and 2 bases from J, with 9 bases in between. Per the germline V gene, CDR1 is DFQATT and CDR2 is SNEGSKA (reference sequence). The CDR3 consists of 13 residues. In DNA form, the CDR3 reads TGCAGTGCTAACACCTGGCCCTACAATGAGCAGTTCTTC. Protein product: CSANTWPYNEQFF.

This clonotype came up a few times. The J gene is TRBJ1-6, the V gene TRBV20-1; no reliable D call. CDR3 size: 14 residues. Germline V gene sequence: CDR1 DFQATT, CDR2 SNEGSKA (reference sequence). V lost 0 bases and J lost 7, with 10 bases in between. The CDR3 sequence is CSARDLRQNSPLHF. CDR3 in DNA: TGCAGTGCTAGAGATTTAAGGCAGAATTCACCCCTCCACTTT.

This clonotype was found a few times. The rearrangement links TRBV12-3 or TRBV12-4 to TRBJ1-5, with 8 nucleotides matching TRBD1. The CDR3 sequence is 14 residues long. V dropped 6 bases and J dropped 6; count of bases not matched to a gene: 7. CDR3 DNA sequence: TGTGCCAGCAGGCGGACAGGGATCGGTCAGCCCCAGCATTTT. Translated: CASRRTGIGQPQHF.

The chain is built from TRBV4-2 and TRBJ2-7; D might be TRBD1 or TRBD2, each matching 5 bases. Germline CDR1 is LGHNA and CDR2 is YNFKEQ. V lost 0 bases to trimming and J lost 9 bases, with 9 bases between them. This CDR3 spans 12 amino acids. The DNA for the CDR3 is TGTGCCAGCAGCCAAGATCTGAGGGGGCAGTACTTC. It is translated as CASSQDLRGQYF.

The sample holds a few counts of this clonotype. The rearrangement joins TRBV4-1 to TRBJ2-1, with D perhaps matching TRBD1 (6 bases). The V gene's germline CDR1 is MGHRA and CDR2 YSYEKL. The length of the CDR3 is 18 residues. V lost 0 bases, J lost 6 bases, and 21 bases lay in between. The CDR3, as DNA: TGCGCCAGCAGCCAAGATAGTTGGAGGCAGGGGTGGATCAATGAGCAGTTCTTC. It yields the protein CASSQDSWRQGWINEQFF.